This T cell receptor beta chain appears in the sequencing data of a study of identical twins' blood T cells. Study at large: Roughly 51 million reads covered about 6 alpha-chain and about 6 beta-chain libraries. Findings and caveats of the study: V gene usage reportedly matched far better within twin pairs than unrelated donors. Twin repertoire similarity may partly reflect shared environment.

MiXCR, applied by TCRdb to the 5' RACE reads, yields one record per CDR3 protein. The top ten hold about 6% of the sample, which has fewer than 450,000 distinct CDR3 sequences, more than 25% seen once. All three twin pairs grew up together with likely shared infections and vaccines. Points on this clonotype: No antigen is known for it.

Germline CDR1 and CDR2: DFQATT and SNEGSKA (reference sequence). Trimming took 3 bases from V and 2 from J; bases not matched to a gene: 3. CDR3 length: 14 residues. The chain combines TRBV20-1 with TRBJ1-3, with 8 bases matching TRBD1. Sequenced material: PBMCs. This sequence originates from a woman aged 18-55 years in good health. CDR3 nucleotides: TGCAGTGCTAGGGAGACAGGGGCTGGAAACACCATATATTTT. The encoded protein is CSARETGAGNTIYF.